These 27 T cell receptor beta chains were all obtained from the same sample, sequenced in a study of T-cell memory formation after mild COVID-19. Using its own MiXCR run on the 5' RACE reads, TCRdb lists one record per CDR3 protein. The profile covers 500,000 to 550,000 distinct CDR3 sequences, with just over 20% appearing a single time and approximately 13% taken by the ten largest. Sequencing was carried out using PBMCs or a T cell subset sorted from them (not recorded which). The source is an adult woman who had mild COVID-19 (a few samples of this study predate the infection). Cell type and time point are not known.

This clonotype was seen a handful of times. The genes are TRBV20-1 and TRBJ2-1; D unresolved. Trimming shortened V by 3 bases and J by 1 base, and 16 bases separated the two germline ends. CDR3 length equals 16 residues. Per the germline V gene, CDR1 is DFQATT and CDR2 is SNEGSKA (reference sequence). Here the CDR3 DNA reads TGCAGTGCTAGCAGTGTTGAGGCAAAATCCTACAATGAGCAGTTCTTC. It encodes CSASSVEAKSYNEQFF.

The chain is built from TRBV6-5 and TRBJ2-3, with a tentative D call TRBD2 (6 bases). The CDR3 length is 12 residues. The germline V gene encodes CDR1 MNHEY and CDR2 SVGAGI. Trimming removed 7 bases from V and 4 bases from J, with 9 bases in between. CDR3 amino acids: CASTSGADTQYF. CDR3 nucleotide sequence: TGTGCCAGCACCTCGGGGGCAGATACGCAGTATTTT.

The chain carries TRBV5-1 and TRBJ2-1; 10 positions match TRBD1. J was trimmed by 8 bases and V by 0 bases; bases with no gene match: 14. CDR3 length equals 18 residues. Germline assignment: CDR1 SGHRS and CDR2 YFSETQ. The DNA of the CDR3 is TGCGCCAGCAGCTTGGCCCGGACAGGGGGTAGACACGCGGATGAGCAGTTCTTC. Protein sequence: CASSLARTGGRHADEQFF.

The chain joins TRBV4-3 to TRBJ2-7; TRBD2 agrees at 10 bases. Germline CDR1 reads LGHNA; CDR2 reads YSLEER. The CDR3 is 17 residues long. V gave up 0 bases and J gave up 2 bases; unmatched junction bases: 7. CDR3 in DNA: TGCGCCAGCAGCCAAGATTCTAGCGGGAGCCTTCCCTACGAGCAGTACTTC. Its protein is CASSQDSSGSLPYEQYF.

This clonotype has ten or more counts. The rearrangement links TRBV20-1 to TRBJ1-1; D might be TRBD1 (5 bases). Per germline, CDR1 DFQATT and CDR2 SNEGSKA (reference sequence). Trimming removed 0 bases from V and 2 bases from J, with 10 bases in between. The CDR3 has 14 residues. As DNA, the CDR3 is TGCAGTGCTAGAGATAAGGGGAGTAACACTGAAGCTTTCTTT. Protein: CSARDKGSNTEAFF.

This clonotype has more than one count but fewer than ten. In DNA, the CDR3 is TGTGCCAGCACCCCAGCCGGGACTAACGAGCAGTACTTC. It translates to CASTPAGTNEQYF. The V and J genes are TRBV12-3 or TRBV12-4 and TRBJ2-7; the match to TRBD2 covers 7 bases. With V trimmed by 7 bases and J by 5 bases, 8 bases remained unmatched. There are 13 residues in the CDR3.

This clonotype appeared a few times. The V gene is TRBV6-5, the J gene TRBJ2-1, with 11 positions matching TRBD2. J gave up 4 bases and V 2 bases, and 4 bases lay outside the gene matches. Per the germline V gene, CDR1 is MNHEY and CDR2 is SVGAGI. The CDR3 has 16 amino acids. In DNA, the CDR3 is TGTGCCAGCAGTTACGGGACTAGCGGACCTTACAATGAGCAGTTCTTC. Translation: CASSYGTSGPYNEQFF.

This chain uses TRBV9 with TRBJ1-2, with TRBD1 matching 9 bases. Germline CDR1 reads SGDLS; CDR2 reads YYNGEE. The length of the CDR3 is 17 residues. V dropped 0 bases and J dropped 4; count of bases not matched to a gene: 10. DNA of the CDR3: TGTGCCAGCAGCGTAGGCGCTGGACAGGGGACAGGCTATGGCTACACCTTC. This gives the protein CASSVGAGQGTGYGYTF.

This chain uses TRBV30 with TRBJ1-1, with 8 positions matching TRBD1. The CDR3 has 15 residues. The trim removed 2 bases at V and 2 bases at J, leaving 7 bases unmatched. Germline CDR1 GTSNPN, CDR2 SVGIG (reference sequence). The CDR3 bases are TGTGCCTGGAGTTATGGACAGGGTGGCAACACTGAAGCTTTCTTT. This encodes CAWSYGQGGNTEAFF.

The genes are TRBV6-1 and TRBJ1-1; no definite D call. Trimming left V 1 base short and J 0 bases short, with 12 bases between. The V gene's germline CDR1 is MNHNS and CDR2 SASEGT. The CDR3 length is 16 residues. The CDR3, as DNA: TGTGCCAGCAGTGAAGGTCGGTACGGGATGAACACTGAAGCTTTCTTT. Translation gives CASSEGRYGMNTEAFF.

This chain uses TRBV18 with TRBJ2-1; D gene uncertain. This CDR3 is built from 14 residues. The V gene's germline CDR1 is KGHSH and CDR2 LQKENI. Trimming took off 2 bases at V and 6 bases at J, with 11 bases between the two ends. In DNA form, the CDR3 reads TGTGCCAGCTCACCAAGGGTGGAAGGCAATGAGCAGTTCTTC. It codes for CASSPRVEGNEQFF.

This clonotype appeared a few times. The chain's CDR3 is CASSPRTSVNTDTQYF. As DNA, the CDR3 is TGTGCCAGCTCACCACGTACCAGCGTTAACACAGATACGCAGTATTTT. The gene calls are TRBV18 and TRBJ2-3; unclear D gene. The V gene lost 1 base and the J gene lost 2 bases, with 13 bases spanning the gap. This CDR3 is built from 16 residues. Per the germline V gene, CDR1 is KGHSH and CDR2 is LQKENI.

The chain joins TRBV20-1 to TRBJ2-1; 10 bases fit TRBD2. After removal of 1 base from V and 8 bases from J, the junction contained 8 bases not matched to a gene. This CDR3 is 15 amino acids long. The V gene's germline CDR1 is DFQATT and CDR2 SNEGSKA (reference sequence). The CDR3 nucleotides are TGCAGTGCTAGAGGCACTAGCGGGAATGGCCATGAGCAGTTCTTC. This sequence encodes CSARGTSGNGHEQFF.

The V call is TRBV3-1, the J call TRBJ1-1; D unclear. CDR1 and CDR2 (germline): LGHDT, YNNKEL (reference sequence). The CDR3 runs 13 residues. V was shortened by 8 bases and J by 1 base, with 11 bases between the two germline ends. This CDR3 is CASSQLANTEAFF. The CDR3 DNA reads as TGTGCCAGCTCTCAATTGGCGAACACTGAAGCTTTCTTT.

This clonotype was seen only a few times. The chain combines TRBV5-5 with TRBJ1-3, with D unresolved. The V end lost 0 bases, the J end lost 1 base, and 11 bases lay between the germline ends. From germline, CDR1 is SGHKS and CDR2 YYEKEE (reference sequence). CDR3 length: 16 amino acids. The CDR3 nucleotides are TGTGCCAGCAGCTTGGAAGGCGTGGGGTCTGGAAACACCATATATTTT. Translating it yields CASSLEGVGSGNTIYF. Full variable domain (missing parts from reference TRBV5-5 and TRBJ1-3): DAGVTQSPTHLIKTRGQQVTLRCSPISGHKSVSWYQQVLGQGPQFIFQYYEKEERGRGNFPDRFSARQFPNYSSELNVNALLLGDSALYLCASSLEGVGSGNTIYFGEGSWLTVV.

V is TRBV20-1 and J is TRBJ2-1, with 7 bases identical to TRBD2. Trimming at V came to 3 bases and at J to 8 bases, leaving 13 bases not matched to a gene. This CDR3 is 15 amino acids long. The germline CDR1 and CDR2 sequences are DFQATT and SNEGSKA (reference sequence). The chain's CDR3 is CSASGAGVSSDEQFF. CDR3 nucleotide sequence: TGCAGTGCTAGTGGTGCGGGAGTTTCCTCTGATGAGCAGTTCTTC.

This clonotype was seen a handful of times. The rearrangement uses TRBV9 and TRBJ1-1; no firm D call. V lost 3 bases and J lost 1, with 16 bases in between. This CDR3 has 16 amino acids. The germline V gene has CDR1 SGDLS and CDR2 YYNGEE. The CDR3: CASSAHSGQENTEAFF. CDR3 sequence (DNA): TGTGCCAGCAGCGCCCACTCGGGTCAGGAGAACACTGAAGCTTTCTTT.

The J gene is TRBJ2-7, the V gene TRBV15; the match to TRBD1 covers 10 bases. The junction had 4 bases not matched to a gene; V was cut back by 5 bases and J by 3 bases. The CDR3 length is 14 residues. Per germline, CDR1 LNHNV and CDR2 YYDKDF (reference sequence). CDR3 DNA sequence: TGTGCCACCAGCTTCGGGACAGGGGACTACGAGCAGTACTTC. This encodes CATSFGTGDYEQYF.

This sequence joins TRBV7-6 and TRBJ2-5; TRBD2 agrees at 11 bases. From germline, CDR1 is SGHVS and CDR2 FNYEAQ. The junction had 10 bases not matched to a gene; V was cut back by 7 bases and J by 0 bases. The CDR3 loop spans 17 amino acids. The DNA for the CDR3 is TGTGCCAGCAAGGAAGGGACTAGCGGCCTGTACCAAGAGACCCAGTACTTC. Its protein is CASKEGTSGLYQETQYF.

This rearrangement joins TRBV5-5 to TRBJ1-5, with D perhaps TRBD1 (5 bases). Between the trimmed V and J ends, which lost 4 bases and 0 bases, there was a span of 17 bases. Germline CDR1 and CDR2: SGHKS and YYEKEE (reference sequence). This CDR3 is 17 amino acids long. Here the CDR3 DNA reads TGTGCCAGCAGCCCCGCGGAGGGGAGTCTTAGCAATCAGCCCCAGCATTTT. The encoded protein is CASSPAEGSLSNQPQHF.

This clonotype has at least ten counts. The genes are TRBV7-6 and TRBJ2-3; 10 bases agree with TRBD2. V dropped 4 bases and J dropped 3; count of bases not matched to a gene: 7. Germline loops: CDR1 SGHVS, CDR2 FNYEAQ. The CDR3 is 16 amino acids. The CDR3 nucleotides are TGTGCCAGCAGCTCCCAGCTAGCGGGAGCTACAGATACGCAGTATTTT. Amino acid sequence: CASSSQLAGATDTQYF.

This clonotype has more than one count but fewer than ten. The chain combines TRBV12-3 or TRBV12-4 with TRBJ2-7; the match to TRBD2 covers 9 bases. V dropped 4 bases and J dropped 5; count of bases not matched to a gene: 6. The CDR3 is made up of 14 amino acids. The CDR3 coding sequence is TGTGCCAGCAGTTCAGATAGCGGGAGAAACGAGCAGTACTTC. It specifies CASSSDSGRNEQYF.

The chain carries TRBV19 and TRBJ2-2; the match to TRBD2 covers 7 bases. Germline V gives CDR1 LNHDA, CDR2 SQIVND (reference sequence). This CDR3 spans 14 amino acids. V lost 5 bases, J lost 5 bases, and 5 bases stayed unmatched. CDR3 DNA sequence: TGTGCCAGTAGTGCGGGGGATGCAACCGGGGAGCTGTTTTTT. Residues: CASSAGDATGELFF.

This clonotype was counted a few times. The chain carries TRBV4-3 and TRBJ2-2; D possibly matches TRBD1 or TRBD2 (5 bases each). Trimming took 0 bases from V and 9 from J, leaving 14 bases between them. CDR1 and CDR2 (germline): LGHNA, YSLEER. The CDR3 runs 15 residues. CDR3 DNA: TGCGCCAGCAGCCAAGAACTGGGGCCGGGGAGGGAGCTGTTTTTT. It yields the protein CASSQELGPGRELFF.

The chain carries TRBV20-1 and TRBJ2-3; TRBD2 agrees at 11 bases. Germline CDR1 DFQATT, CDR2 SNEGSKA (reference sequence). CDR3 size: 16 residues. Unmatched junction bases numbered 3, after V lost 1 base and J lost 0 bases. CDR3 sequence (DNA): TGCAGTGCTAGAGCTACTAGCGGGGGTAGCACAGATACGCAGTATTTT. This encodes CSARATSGGSTDTQYF.

In this sample, this clonotype turned up a few times. This chain connects TRBV15 to TRBJ1-6; D unclear. Germline loops: CDR1 LNHNV, CDR2 YYDKDF (reference sequence). The ends were cut back, 0 bases at V and 8 bases at J, with 14 bases in the middle. The CDR3 consists of 16 residues. This chain's CDR3 is CATSREFGTLHSPLHF. The CDR3 region has the DNA TGTGCCACCAGCAGAGAATTCGGTACCCTTCATTCACCCCTCCACTTT.

This clonotype was counted between two and nine times. This rearrangement joins TRBV7-8 to TRBJ2-7; 8 bases match TRBD1. From germline, CDR1 is SGHVS and CDR2 FQNEAQ. CDR3 length: 13 residues. Trimming removed 6 bases from V and 5 bases from J; junction bases left unmatched: 6. The CDR3 nucleotides are TGTGCCAGCAGGGGGACAGGAATGCACGAGCAGTACTTC. This encodes CASRGTGMHEQYF.